Included here is one T cell receptor beta chain sequence, with context. These data are taken from a study of response to subunit inactivated influenza vaccine. TCRdb re-analysed the RT-PCR reads in MiXCR, keeping a single row per CDR3 protein. The sample consists of 750,000 to 850,000 distinct CDR3 sequences, approximately 18% of them appearing once. The receptor comes from a man aged 45 to 65 who received an inactivated influenza vaccine. This specimen was PBMCs from blood, taken approximately 5 days after vaccination.

CDR3 protein: CASSTRLLAGRSYEQYF. For the CDR3, the DNA is TGTGCCAGCAGTACTCGGTTGCTAGCGGGAAGATCCTACGAGCAGTACTTC. The chain has TRBV28 and TRBJ2-7, with TRBD2 matching over 9 bases. Germline CDR1 MDHEN, CDR2 SYDVKM. The V segment lost 5 bases and the J segment 1 base; nucleotides outside the gene matches: 12. This CDR3 has 17 amino acids.